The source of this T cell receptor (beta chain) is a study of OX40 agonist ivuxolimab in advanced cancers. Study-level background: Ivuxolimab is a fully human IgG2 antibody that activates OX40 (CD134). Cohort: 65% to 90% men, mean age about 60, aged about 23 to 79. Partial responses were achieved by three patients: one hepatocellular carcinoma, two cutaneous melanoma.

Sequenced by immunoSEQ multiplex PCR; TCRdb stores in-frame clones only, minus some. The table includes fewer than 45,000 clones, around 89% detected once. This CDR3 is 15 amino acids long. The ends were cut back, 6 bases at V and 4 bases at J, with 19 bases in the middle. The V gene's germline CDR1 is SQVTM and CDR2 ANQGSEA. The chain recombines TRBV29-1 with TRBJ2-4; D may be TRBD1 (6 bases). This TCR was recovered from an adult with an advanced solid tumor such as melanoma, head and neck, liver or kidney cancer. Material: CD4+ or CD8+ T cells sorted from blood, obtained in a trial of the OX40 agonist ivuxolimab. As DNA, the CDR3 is TGCAGCGTGAAACACAGGGTCGGGACGAAAAACATTCAGTACTTC. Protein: CSVKHRVGTKNIQYF.